This entry is about one T cell receptor (beta chain). CDR1 and CDR2 (germline): PRHDT, FYEKMQ (reference sequence). V was cut by 5 bases and J by 5 bases, with 18 bases left in between. This CDR3 comprises 16 residues. These data come from a study of T cell changes during pregnancy in multiple sclerosis. Clones were read by immunoSEQ multiplex PCR, and TCRdb kept only the in-frame ones, dropping some. In the table there are about 44,000 clones, roughly 90% of which are singletons. This TCR was sampled from a female donor with multiple sclerosis, enrolled in a pregnancy study. The chain combines TRBV13 with TRBJ2-2, with D possibly being TRBD2 (5 bases). The starting material was CD4+ T cells from peripheral blood mononuclear cells, obtained in the first trimester of pregnancy. CDR3 protein: CASSPAGPGGTGELFF. The CDR3 DNA follows: TGTGCCAGCAGCCCGGCCGGGCCAGGCGGGACCGGGGAGCTGTTTTTT.